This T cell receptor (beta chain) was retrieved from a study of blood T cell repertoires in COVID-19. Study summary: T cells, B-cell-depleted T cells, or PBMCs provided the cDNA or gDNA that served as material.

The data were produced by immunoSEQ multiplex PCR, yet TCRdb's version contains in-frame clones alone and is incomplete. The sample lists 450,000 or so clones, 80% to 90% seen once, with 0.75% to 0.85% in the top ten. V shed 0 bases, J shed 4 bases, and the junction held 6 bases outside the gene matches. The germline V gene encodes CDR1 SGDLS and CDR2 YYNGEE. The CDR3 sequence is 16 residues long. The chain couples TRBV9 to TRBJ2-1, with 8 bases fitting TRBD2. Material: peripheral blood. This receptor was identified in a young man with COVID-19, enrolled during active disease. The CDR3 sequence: CASSVGSGGLYNEQFF. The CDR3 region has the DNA TGTGCCAGCAGCGTAGGGTCGGGGGGGCTTTACAATGAGCAGTTCTTC. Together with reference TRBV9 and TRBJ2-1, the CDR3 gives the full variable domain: DSGVTQTPKHLITATGQRVTLRCSPRSGDLSVYWYQQSLDQGLQFLIQYYNGEERAKGNILERFSAQQFPDLHSELNLSSLELGDSALYFCASSVGSGGLYNEQFFGPGTRLTVL.